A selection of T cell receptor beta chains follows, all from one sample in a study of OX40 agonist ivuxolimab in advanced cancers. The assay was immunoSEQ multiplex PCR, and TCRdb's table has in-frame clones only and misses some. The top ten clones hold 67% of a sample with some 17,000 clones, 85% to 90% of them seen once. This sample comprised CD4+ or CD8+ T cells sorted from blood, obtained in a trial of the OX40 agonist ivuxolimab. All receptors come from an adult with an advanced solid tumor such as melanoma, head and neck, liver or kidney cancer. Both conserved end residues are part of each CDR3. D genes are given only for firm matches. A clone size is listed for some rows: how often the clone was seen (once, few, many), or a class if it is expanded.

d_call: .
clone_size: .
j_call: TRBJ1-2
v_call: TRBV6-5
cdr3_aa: CASRTAGVYGYTF
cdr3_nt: TGTGCCAGCAGGACGGCGGGGGTCTATGGCTACACCTTC

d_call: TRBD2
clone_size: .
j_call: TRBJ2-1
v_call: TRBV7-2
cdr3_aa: CASSRSGGESEQFF
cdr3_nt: TGTGCCAGCAGCCGTAGCGGGGGGGAGAGTGAGCAGTTCTTC

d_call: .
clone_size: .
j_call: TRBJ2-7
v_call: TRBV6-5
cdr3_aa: CASREGGGTEQYF
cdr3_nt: TGTGCCAGCAGGGAAGGGGGGGGAACCGAGCAGTACTTC

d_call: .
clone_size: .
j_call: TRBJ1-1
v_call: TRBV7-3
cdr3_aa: CASSLTGGGTEAFF
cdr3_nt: TGTGCCAGCAGCTTAACTGGGGGCGGCACTGAAGCTTTCTTT

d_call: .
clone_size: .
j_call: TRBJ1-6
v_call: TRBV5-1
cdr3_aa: CASSLGEGIPDHLHF
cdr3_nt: TGCGCCAGCAGCTTGGGGGAGGGTATTCCGGACCACCTCCACTTT

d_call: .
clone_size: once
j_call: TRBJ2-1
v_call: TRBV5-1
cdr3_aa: CASSPQGPEDLYNEQFF
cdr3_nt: TGCGCCAGCAGCCCTCAGGGGCCCGAGGATCTTTACAATGAGCAGTTCTTC

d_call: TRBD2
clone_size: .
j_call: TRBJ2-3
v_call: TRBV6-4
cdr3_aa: CASSDGTSGTDTQYF
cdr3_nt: TGTGCCAGCAGTGACGGGACTAGCGGCACAGATACGCAGTATTTT

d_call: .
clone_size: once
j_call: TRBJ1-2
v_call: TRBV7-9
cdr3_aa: CASSLDPLYGYTF
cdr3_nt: TGTGCCAGCAGCTTAGACCCCCTCTATGGCTACACCTTC

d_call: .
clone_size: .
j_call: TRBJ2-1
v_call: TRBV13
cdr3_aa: CASSLGPNSPGNEQFF
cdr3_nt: TGTGCCAGCAGCTTAGGCCCTAACTCCCCGGGGAATGAGCAGTTCTTC

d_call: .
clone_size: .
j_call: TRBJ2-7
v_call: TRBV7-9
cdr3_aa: CASSPSPQTSYEQYF
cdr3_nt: TGTGCCAGCAGCCCCTCGCCACAGACATCCTACGAGCAGTACTTC

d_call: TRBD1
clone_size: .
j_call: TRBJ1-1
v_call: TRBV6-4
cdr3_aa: CASRGQGAHTEAFF
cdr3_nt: TGTGCCAGCAGAGGACAGGGTGCCCACACTGAAGCTTTCTTT

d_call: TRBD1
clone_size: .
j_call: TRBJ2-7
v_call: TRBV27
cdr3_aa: CASSLGDSRYYEQYF
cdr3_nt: TGTGCCAGCAGTTTAGGGGACAGTCGATACTACGAGCAGTACTTC

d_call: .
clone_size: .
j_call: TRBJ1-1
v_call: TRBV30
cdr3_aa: CAWSGVNTEAFF
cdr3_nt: TGTGCCTGGAGTGGGGTGAACACTGAAGCTTTCTTT

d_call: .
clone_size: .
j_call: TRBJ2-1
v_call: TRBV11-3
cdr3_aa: CASSLQGNEQFF
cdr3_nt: TGTGCCAGCAGCTTACAAGGGAATGAGCAGTTCTTC

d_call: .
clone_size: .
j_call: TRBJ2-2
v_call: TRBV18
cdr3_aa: CASSPPAGAGELFF
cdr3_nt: TGTGCCAGCTCACCACCGGCCGGGGCCGGGGAGCTGTTTTTT

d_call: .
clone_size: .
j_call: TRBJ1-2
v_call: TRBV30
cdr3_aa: CAWMGASYTF
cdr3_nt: TGTGCCTGGATGGGGGCTAGCTACACCTTC

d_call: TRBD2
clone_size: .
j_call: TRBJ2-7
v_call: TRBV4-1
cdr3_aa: CASSLKPWEGSYEQYF
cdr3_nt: TGCGCCAGCAGCCTCAAGCCGTGGGAGGGAAGCTACGAGCAGTACTTC

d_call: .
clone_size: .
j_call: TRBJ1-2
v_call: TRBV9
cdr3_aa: CASSGAGDGYTF
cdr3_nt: TGTGCCAGCAGCGGGGCGGGGGATGGCTACACCTTC

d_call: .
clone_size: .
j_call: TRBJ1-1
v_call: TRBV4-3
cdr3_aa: CASSQESLNTEAFF
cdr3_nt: TGCGCCAGCAGCCAAGAGTCCCTGAACACTGAAGCTTTCTTT

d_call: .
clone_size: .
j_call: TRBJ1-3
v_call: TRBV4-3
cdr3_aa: CASSQDWAGFGNTIYF
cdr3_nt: TGCGCCAGCAGCCAAGATTGGGCAGGGTTTGGAAACACCATATATTTT

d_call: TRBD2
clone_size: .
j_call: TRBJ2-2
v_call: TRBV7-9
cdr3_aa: CASSLKQRGVDTGELFF
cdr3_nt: TGTGCCAGCAGCTTAAAGCAGCGGGGAGTCGACACCGGGGAGCTGTTTTTT

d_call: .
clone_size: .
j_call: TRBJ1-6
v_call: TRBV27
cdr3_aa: CASSLWPVSYNSPLHF
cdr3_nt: TGTGCCAGCAGTTTATGGCCCGTCTCCTATAATTCACCCCTCCACTTT

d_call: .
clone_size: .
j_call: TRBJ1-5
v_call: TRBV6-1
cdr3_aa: CASSEWGDGNSNQPQHF
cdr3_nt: TGTGCCAGCAGTGAATGGGGCGATGGAAATAGCAATCAGCCCCAGCATTTT

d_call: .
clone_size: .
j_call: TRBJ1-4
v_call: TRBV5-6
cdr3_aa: CASSSSGAPWEKLFF
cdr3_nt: TGTGCCAGCAGCTCGTCGGGGGCCCCCTGGGAAAAACTGTTTTTT

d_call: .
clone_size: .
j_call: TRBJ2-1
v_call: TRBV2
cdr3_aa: CANGHGGLGEQFF
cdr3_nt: TGTGCCAACGGACACGGGGGACTTGGTGAGCAGTTCTTC

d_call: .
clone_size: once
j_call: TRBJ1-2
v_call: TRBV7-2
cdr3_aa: CASSLRPGAGYGYTF
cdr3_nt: TGTGCCAGCAGCTTAAGGCCGGGGGCGGGCTATGGCTACACCTTC

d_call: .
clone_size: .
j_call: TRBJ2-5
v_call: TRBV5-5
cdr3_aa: CASSLAEGLPYQETQYF
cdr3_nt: TGTGCCAGCAGCTTGGCTGAAGGCTTACCGTACCAAGAGACCCAGTACTTC

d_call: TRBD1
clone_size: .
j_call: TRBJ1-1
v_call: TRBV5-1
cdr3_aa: CASSSTGGNTEAFF
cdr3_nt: TGCGCCAGCAGCTCCACAGGGGGGAACACTGAAGCTTTCTTT